This T cell receptor beta chain was identified in a study of PD-1 blockade in classical Hodgkin lymphoma. Overall study context: The patients were dosed with nivolumab 3 mg/kg, infused intravenously every 2 weeks.

Study results and caveats: There was a significant rise in CD4+ TCR diversity by C4D1, with no such rise for CD8+. Exclusion was applied to patients who started nivolumab under 1 year after ASCT.

In regard to this clone: The antigen is not known.

The assay was immunoSEQ multiplex PCR, and TCRdb's table has in-frame clones only and misses some. Here the sample spans tens of thousands of clones, about 80% being singletons. Time point given: cycle 4 day 1 (C4D1), after 5 to 7 weeks of nivolumab. Brentuximab vedotin exposure varied, and every patient relapsed after autologous stem cell transplantation. The germline gives CDR1 GTSNPN, CDR2 SVGIG (reference sequence). Trimming left V 1 base short and J 4 bases short, with 10 bases between. There are 13 residues in the CDR3. The gene calls are TRBV30 and TRBJ1-1; the D gene is possibly TRBD1 (5 bases). Sequencing was performed on peripheral blood mononuclear cells (PBMCs), taken before the fourth cycle of nivolumab. This TCR was sampled from a human donor with classical Hodgkin lymphoma. The DNA for the CDR3 is TGTGCCTGGAGTGGACAGCTTGGCACTGAAGCTTTCTTT. It specifies CAWSGQLGTEAFF.